The 15 T cell receptor beta chains reported below all come from one sample, sequenced in a study of neurological immune-mediated disorders. Via MiXCR, TCRdb re-called the 5' RACE reads, giving one row per CDR3 protein. Here the sample spans 60,000 to 80,000 distinct CDR3 sequences, 4% to 5.5% being singletons. The sequencing sample was made of PBMCs. These TCRs come from a woman aged 50 to 65 with multiple sclerosis.

This clonotype showed up many times. The chain has TRBV20-1 and TRBJ2-7, with D possibly matching TRBD2 (5 bases). V was trimmed by 7 bases and J by 7 bases, leaving 20 bases between them. CDR3 length equals 13 residues. CDR1 and CDR2 from the germline V gene are DFQATT and SNEGSKA (reference sequence). The CDR3, as DNA: TGCAGTGTTACCACTAGGGAGATTGGGGAGCAGTACTTC. Translation: CSVTTREIGEQYF.

The genes are TRBV7-3 and TRBJ2-5, with TRBD1 as a possible D gene (6 bases). CDR1 is SGHTA, CDR2 FQGTGA, per germline. V was shortened by 4 bases and J by 4 bases, with 13 bases between the two germline ends. This CDR3 has 14 amino acids. CDR3 sequence (DNA): TGTGCCAGCAGCTCCTTGGACAGTCCAGAGACCCAGTACTTC. Its protein is CASSSLDSPETQYF. Drawing the rest from reference TRBV7-3 and TRBJ2-5, the complete variable domain is GAGVSQTPSNKVTEKGKYVELRCDPISGHTALYWYRQSLGQGPEFLIYFQGTGAADDSGLPNDRFFAVRPEGSVSTLKIQRTERGDSAVYLCASSSLDSPETQYFGPGTRLLVL.

This clonotype appeared a few times. The junction and the germline gene differ at one end; a read error may be behind it. The chain joins TRBV7-2 to TRBJ1-6; TRBD1 is a possible D gene (5 bases). There are 15 residues in the CDR3. Germline V gives CDR1 SGHTA, CDR2 FQGNSA. CDR3 DNA: TGTGCCAGCAGCTTAGTTGGGGGTCAGAATTCACCCCTCAACTTT. It specifies CASSLVGGQNSPLNF.

The sample holds many counts of this clonotype. The gene calls are TRBV29-1 and TRBJ1-2; 7 bases agree with TRBD1. Germline V CDR1 and CDR2: SQVTM, ANQGSEA. V trimming: 8 bases; J trimming: 8 bases; junction bases outside the gene matches: 14. This CDR3 spans 13 amino acids. CDR3 protein: CSTTTGRVQGYTF. CDR3 sequence (DNA): TGCAGCACGACGACAGGGAGAGTTCAAGGCTACACCTTC. The variable domain in full, with the rest retrieved from reference TRBV29-1 and TRBJ1-2, is SAVISQKPSRDICQRGTSLTIQCQVDSQVTMMFWYRQQPGQSLTLIATANQGSEATYESGFVIDKFPISRPNLTFSTLTVSNMSPEDSSIYLCSTTTGRVQGYTFGSGTRLTVV.

This clonotype was found many times. The chain is built from TRBV7-2 and TRBJ2-1; no definite D call. The V and J ends lost 5 bases and 0 bases respectively, with 14 bases between them. The CDR3 has 16 residues. CDR1 and CDR2 (germline): SGHTA, FQGNSA. DNA for the CDR3: TGTGCCAGCAGCCCGCGAGCTATTAGCTCCTACAATGAGCAGTTCTTC. Protein: CASSPRAISSYNEQFF.

Only a few counts were recorded for this clonotype. The junction departs from the called germline gene at one end, perhaps through a read error. The chain recombines TRBV27 with TRBJ1-5; 7 bases are a match to TRBD1. The CDR3 loop spans 13 amino acids. CDR1 MNHEY and CDR2 SMNVEV come from the germline V gene (reference sequence). CDR3 bases: TGTGCCAGCAGTATGAACAGGGGACAGCCCCAGAATTTT. Translating gives CASSMNRGQPQNF.

This clonotype was detected many times. The chain uses TRBV18 and TRBJ1-5; 7 bases line up with TRBD1. This CDR3 is 14 amino acids long. CDR1 and CDR2 (germline): KGHSH, LQKENI. V trimming: 5 bases; J trimming: 1 base; junction bases outside the gene matches: 2. The CDR3 here is CASSEGASNQPQHF. CDR3 DNA sequence: TGTGCCAGCTCAGAGGGGGCAAGCAATCAGCCCCAGCATTTT.

This clonotype came up many times. V is TRBV20-1 and J is TRBJ2-2; TRBD1 might be the D (6 bases). Germline V gene data show CDR1 as DFQATT and CDR2 as SNEGSKA (reference sequence). V was shortened by 3 bases and J by 6 bases, with 14 bases between the two germline ends. The CDR3 is made up of 14 amino acids. CDR3 loop: CSASPDRTPGELFF. The CDR3, as DNA: TGCAGTGCTAGCCCTGACAGGACACCCGGGGAGCTGTTTTTT.

Ten or more counts support this clonotype. The chain has TRBV20-1 and TRBJ2-2; a weak D match, TRBD1 (6 bases). V was clipped by 2 bases and J by 5 bases, with 12 bases between them. Looked up from germline, CDR1 is DFQATT and CDR2 is SNEGSKA (reference sequence). The CDR3 has 14 amino acids. Written as DNA, the CDR3 is TGCAGTGCTAGACTTACAGGGAGAACCGGGGAGCTGTTTTTT. Protein product: CSARLTGRTGELFF.

This clonotype has ten or more counts. The chain has TRBV9 and TRBJ2-1; TRBD2 matches at 9 bases. The CDR3 length is 15 residues. CDR1 is SGDLS, CDR2 YYNGEE, per germline. The trim removed 0 bases at V and 5 bases at J, leaving 3 bases unmatched. CDR3 region: CASSVAAGGHNEQFF. The DNA of the CDR3 is TGTGCCAGCAGCGTAGCTGCGGGGGGGCACAATGAGCAGTTCTTC.

The table lists this clonotype with many counts. CDR3 sequence reads: CSVPVQNTEAFF. In nucleotides, the CDR3 is TGCAGCGTACCAGTTCAGAACACTGAAGCTTTCTTT. The chain couples TRBV29-1 to TRBJ1-1, with D unresolved. The germline V gene encodes CDR1 SQVTM and CDR2 ANQGSEA. Deletions cut 6 bases from V and 1 base from J, with 9 bases between. There are 12 residues in the CDR3.

This clonotype was recorded many times. The V and J genes are TRBV2 and TRBJ2-2, with 10 bases fitting TRBD1. The CDR3 spans 14 residues. Germline lookup yields CDR1 SNHLY and CDR2 FYNNEI. With V trimmed by 4 bases and J by 8 bases, 4 bases remained unmatched. The CDR3 region is CASSGQGAPGELFF. The CDR3 DNA follows: TGTGCCAGCAGTGGACAGGGGGCCCCGGGGGAGCTGTTTTTT.

This clonotype was found many times. The genes are TRBV7-3 and TRBJ2-1; tentative D call: TRBD2 (5 bases). Trimming shortened V by 0 bases and J by 9 bases, and 9 bases separated the two germline ends. Per the germline V gene, CDR1 is SGHTA and CDR2 is FQGTGA. This CDR3 comprises 13 residues. The CDR3 DNA reads TGTGCCAGCAGCTTAACGGGGAGTGGTGAGCAGTTCTTC. Amino acids: CASSLTGSGEQFF.

This clonotype was detected ten times or more. The gene calls are TRBV5-1 and TRBJ2-5, with D possibly being TRBD2 (6 bases). This CDR3 is 13 amino acids long. Per germline, CDR1 SGHRS and CDR2 YFSETQ. Trimming removed 4 bases at V and 5 bases at J, with 12 bases between. CDR3 protein: CASSRTAGETQYF. Written as DNA, the CDR3 is TGCGCCAGCAGCCGCACGGCGGGGGAGACCCAGTACTTC. The full variable domain, with the rest looked up from reference TRBV5-1 and TRBJ2-5, is KAGVTQTPRYLIKTRGQQVTLSCSPISGHRSVSWYQQTPGQGLQFLFEYFSETQRNKGNFPGRFSGRQFSNSRSEMNVSTLELGDSALYLCASSRTAGETQYFGPGTRLLVL.

The table lists this clonotype with many counts. The chain carries TRBV12-3 or TRBV12-4 and TRBJ1-2, with TRBD1 as a possible D gene (5 bases). Trimming took 7 bases from V and 6 from J, leaving 15 bases between them. This CDR3 has 13 amino acids. The CDR3 reads CASNTGQGDGYTF. CDR3 coding DNA: TGTGCCAGCAACACCGGTCAGGGCGATGGCTACACCTTC.